This T cell receptor (beta chain) was sequenced in a study of blood T cell repertoires in COVID-19. Study background: COVID-19 samples collected from the United States, Italy and Spain covered acute and convalescent phases.

CDR1 is SGHRS and CDR2 is YFSETQ in the germline V gene. The CDR3 totals 14 residues. V was pared by 2 bases and J by 4 bases, with 12 bases between. The data were produced by immunoSEQ multiplex PCR, yet TCRdb's version contains in-frame clones alone and is incomplete. The sample lists 250,000 to 300,000 clones, approximately 86% occurring once. Sequenced: peripheral blood. V is TRBV5-1 and J is TRBJ1-2, with TRBD1 as a possible D gene (6 bases). The clonotype originates from a woman in her forties or fifties who had recovered from COVID-19. The CDR3 reads CASSFSDRSYGYTF. In nucleotides, the CDR3 is TGCGCCAGCAGCTTCTCAGACAGGTCCTATGGCTACACCTTC.